The 26 T cell receptor beta chains reported below all come from one sample, sequenced in a study of spatial heterogeneity in lung cancer. Stated time point: blood at routine non-recurrence follow-up after resection. The authors sequenced whole RNA from tumor, nontumor lung or frozen PBMC without sorting. TCRdb independently ran MiXCR on the 5' RACE reads; one entry per CDR3 protein. The repertoire holds 45,000 to 65,000 distinct CDR3 sequences, with roughly 7.4% as singletons. The input for sequencing was PBMCs, taken at follow-up. The receptor source for this set is a female donor with early-stage non-small cell lung cancer.

This clonotype was detected only once. The J gene is TRBJ1-4, the V gene TRBV7-9; TRBD1 aligns across 9 bases. With V trimmed by 10 bases and J by 5 bases, 11 bases remained unmatched. The CDR3 sequence is 15 residues long. In germline, CDR1 is SEHNR, CDR2 FQNEAQ (reference sequence). CDR3 residues: CATVARDRANEKLFF. CDR3 sequence (DNA): TGTGCCACGGTCGCCCGGGACAGGGCAAATGAAAAACTGTTTTTT.

V and J are TRBV6-2 or TRBV6-3 and TRBJ1-5; D unclear. Germline loops: CDR1 MNHEY, CDR2 SVGEGT. V dropped 7 bases and J dropped 7 bases, with 17 bases sitting between them. This CDR3 has 14 residues. DNA for the CDR3: TGTGCCAGCACCTCGGCCCCGGAGGGCCAGCCCCAGCATTTT. Translated, it gives CASTSAPEGQPQHF.

This clonotype was observed many times. The genes are TRBV20-1 and TRBJ1-6, with D maybe TRBD1 (6 bases). The V end lost 5 bases, the J end lost 7 bases, and 12 bases lay between the germline ends. Germline CDR1 reads DFQATT; CDR2 reads SNEGSKA (reference sequence). CDR3 length: 13 amino acids. This CDR3 is CSAFTGRNSPLHF. CDR3 sequence (DNA): TGCAGTGCTTTTACAGGGAGAAATTCACCCCTCCACTTT.

Regarding this clonotype: A junction end diverges from the germline sequence, so it may reflect a read error. This chain connects TRBV2 to TRBJ1-1; D not resolved. CDR1 is SNHLY, CDR2 FYNNEI, per germline. The CDR3 is made up of 11 amino acids. CDR3 in amino acids: CASSEGGYAFF. The CDR3 region has the DNA TGTGCCAGCAGCGAAGGCGGGTACGCTTTCTTT.

This clonotype appeared many times. This chain joins TRBV20-1 and TRBJ1-2; D ambiguous. Trimming stripped 3 bases from V and 8 bases from J, with 13 bases between. Germline V gives CDR1 DFQATT, CDR2 SNEGSKA (reference sequence). The CDR3 totals 12 residues. CDR3 in DNA: TGCAGTGCTAGGGAACCTGGAAGCGGCTACACCTTC. Protein: CSAREPGSGYTF.

At least ten counts were recorded for this clonotype. The V call is TRBV7-9, the J call TRBJ2-5; D unresolved. The germline V gene has CDR1 SEHNR and CDR2 FQNEAQ (reference sequence). The V end lost 4 bases, the J end lost 5 bases, and 5 bases lay between the germline ends. There are 11 residues in the CDR3. The CDR3: CASSYGETQYF. In DNA form, the CDR3 reads TGTGCCAGCAGCTACGGTGAGACCCAGTACTTC.

This clonotype came up a few times. The chain is built from TRBV5-1 and TRBJ1-5; possible D gene TRBD1, 6 bases. CDR1 SGHRS and CDR2 YFSETQ come from the germline V gene. The CDR3 is made up of 15 amino acids. Trimming left V 3 bases short and J 4 bases short, with 14 bases between. In DNA form, the CDR3 reads TGCGCCAGCAGCTCGCTTCCGGACAGAAATCAGCCCCAGCATTTT. It specifies CASSSLPDRNQPQHF.

In this sample, this clonotype turned up a few times. V and J are TRBV18 and TRBJ1-2; D remains ambiguous. The CDR3 loop spans 13 amino acids. The germline V and J ends were trimmed by 2 bases and 10 bases, with 14 bases remaining between them. Germline V gene data show CDR1 as KGHSH and CDR2 as LQKENI. The CDR3 here is CASSPGQRDDYTF. In DNA, the CDR3 is TGTGCCAGCTCACCAGGGCAGAGGGATGACTACACCTTC.

This clonotype was seen only a few times. The gene calls are TRBV28 and TRBJ2-1, with TRBD2 matching 10 bases. Germline V gene lookup returns CDR1 MDHEN and CDR2 SYDVKM. The junction had 4 bases not matched to a gene; V was cut back by 6 bases and J by 14 bases. The CDR3 is 11 amino acids. The CDR3 loop reads CASSPGTSEFF. Written as DNA, the CDR3 is TGTGCCAGCAGCCCCGGGACTAGCGAGTTCTTC. Using reference TRBV28 and TRBJ2-1 for the parts outside the CDR3, the full variable domain is DVKVTQSSRYLVKRTGEKVFLECVQDMDHENMFWYRQDPGLGLRLIYFSYDVKMKEKGDIPEGYSVSREKKERFSLILESASTNQTSMYLCASSPGTSEFFGPGTRLTVL.

This clonotype was picked up a small number of times. The CDR3 nucleotides are TGTGCCAGCAGTTACTCTGGGAGCCAGCATTTT. Encoded protein: CASSYSGSQHF. V usage is TRBV6-5 and J usage is TRBJ1-5, with D hard to call. The CDR3 totals 11 residues. Per germline, CDR1 MNHEY and CDR2 SVGAGI. V gave up 0 bases and J gave up 12 bases, with 6 bases separating them.

This clonotype was recorded many times. This sequence joins TRBV7-9 and TRBJ2-3; 9 positions match TRBD2. Germline V gives CDR1 SEHNR, CDR2 FQNEAQ (reference sequence). This CDR3 has 15 residues. V was pared by 2 bases and J by 6 bases, with 6 bases of the junction left unmatched. CDR3 loop: CASSLPGTSQDTQYF. The DNA for the CDR3 is TGTGCCAGCAGCTTACCGGGGACTAGCCAGGATACGCAGTATTTT.

At least ten counts were recorded for this clonotype. This rearrangement joins TRBV6-2 or TRBV6-3 to TRBJ1-1; the D gene is possibly TRBD1 (6 bases). The germline V gene encodes CDR1 MNHEY and CDR2 SVGEGT. This CDR3 spans 17 amino acids. The V end was cut by 0 bases, the J end by 4 bases, with 18 bases between. The CDR3 loop is CASSYSNRGGLGTEAFF. The CDR3 nucleotides are TGTGCCAGCAGTTACTCGAACCGCGGGGGGCTCGGCACTGAAGCTTTCTTT.

The CDR3 nucleotides are TGTGCCAGCAGTCGCGACAGGGGGCCATGGGAGACCCAGTACTTC. It encodes CASSRDRGPWETQYF. V is TRBV6-5 and J is TRBJ2-5; TRBD1 matches at 10 bases. Per the germline V gene, CDR1 is MNHEY and CDR2 is SVGAGI. J was trimmed by 5 bases and V by 5 bases; bases with no gene match: 8. CDR3 length: 15 amino acids.

This clonotype was picked up a small number of times. The chain couples TRBV12-3 or TRBV12-4 to TRBJ2-7; weak D call: TRBD1 (5 bases). Trimming removed 6 bases from V and 1 base from J, with 16 bases in between. The CDR3 runs 15 residues. The CDR3 bases are TGTGCCAGCAGGTGGGGAAACGACAGATCCTACGAGCAGTACTTC. Its translation is CASRWGNDRSYEQYF.

J is TRBJ1-2 and V is TRBV20-1; D not resolved. The CDR3 is 13 amino acids. V lost 6 bases and J lost 0, with 11 bases in between. Germline V lookup: CDR1 DFQATT, CDR2 SNEGSKA (reference sequence). The CDR3, as DNA: TGCAGTGCCCCACAAGGGCCTAACTATGGCTACACCTTC. As protein: CSAPQGPNYGYTF.

This clonotype was counted ten times or more. The CDR3 DNA reads TGCGCCAGCAGCTTGGGGCTAGCGGACGACTCCTACAATGAGCAGTTCTTC. The encoded protein is CASSLGLADDSYNEQFF. The chain combines TRBV5-1 with TRBJ2-1; 7 nucleotides line up with TRBD2. CDR1 and CDR2 (germline): SGHRS, YFSETQ. The CDR3 totals 17 residues. V lost 0 bases and J lost 0; bases outside the gene matches: 6. The complete variable domain, with remaining parts taken from reference TRBV5-1 and TRBJ2-1, reads KAGVTQTPRYLIKTRGQQVTLSCSPISGHRSVSWYQQTPGQGLQFLFEYFSETQRNKGNFPGRFSGRQFSNSRSEMNVSTLELGDSALYLCASSLGLADDSYNEQFFGPGTRLTVL.

This clonotype was seen at least ten times. The rearrangement uses TRBV5-1 and TRBJ2-3, with D perhaps TRBD1 (7 bases). Germline V gene lookup returns CDR1 SGHRS and CDR2 YFSETQ. V was pared by 0 bases and J by 5 bases, with 13 bases between. CDR3 size: 15 residues. The CDR3 reads CASSLVGQGGDTQYF. In DNA form, the CDR3 reads TGCGCCAGCAGCTTGGTCGGCCAGGGGGGAGATACGCAGTATTTT.

The table lists this clonotype with many counts. The chain carries TRBV19 and TRBJ2-3; D possibly corresponds to TRBD2 (6 bases). Trimming took 2 bases from V and 2 from J, leaving 11 bases between them. Germline values: CDR1 LNHDA, CDR2 SQIVND (reference sequence). This CDR3 comprises 15 residues. CDR3 bases: TGTGCCAGTAGTATATCGGCGGGGATCACAGATACGCAGTATTTT. Protein sequence: CASSISAGITDTQYF.

A note on this clonotype: This may be a read error, as it is one base from a much larger clone. CDR3 bases: TGTGCCAACCACCGACCAAACTATGGCTACACCTTC. Its translation is CANHRPNYGYTF. V is TRBV18 and J is TRBJ1-2; D gene uncertain. Looked up from germline, CDR1 is KGHSH and CDR2 is LQKENI. CDR3 length equals 12 residues. The V end was cut by 10 bases, the J end by 2 bases, with 11 bases between.

At least ten counts were recorded for this clonotype. The V call is TRBV2, the J call TRBJ2-1, with D possibly TRBD2 on 5 matching bases. The CDR3 length is 16 residues. Trimming took 7 bases from V and 0 from J, leaving 16 bases between them. Germline V gene sequence: CDR1 SNHLY, CDR2 FYNNEI. The CDR3 loop is CASKGSGFYSYNEQFF. As DNA, the CDR3 is TGTGCCAGCAAAGGGAGCGGCTTCTACTCCTACAATGAGCAGTTCTTC.

The chain combines TRBV7-9 with TRBJ2-2; TRBD2 aligns across 7 bases. This CDR3 has 16 amino acids. CDR1 and CDR2 from the germline V gene are SEHNR and FQNEAQ (reference sequence). J gave up 0 bases and V 5 bases, and 6 bases lay outside the gene matches. CDR3 DNA: TGTGCCAGCAGCACAACGAGCGGGACGAACACCGGGGAGCTGTTTTTT. Translation: CASSTTSGTNTGELFF.

This rearrangement joins TRBV20-1 to TRBJ2-3; 14 bases line up with TRBD2. The V gene end was trimmed by 7 bases and the J gene end by 0 bases; junction bases not matched to a gene: 6. The germline CDR1 and CDR2 sequences are DFQATT and SNEGSKA (reference sequence). CDR3 length equals 16 residues. The CDR3 sequence is CSETSGGASSTDTQYF. Written as DNA, the CDR3 is TGCAGTGAGACTAGCGGGGGGGCATCAAGCACAGATACGCAGTATTTT.

The chain joins TRBV24-1 to TRBJ2-7, with D possibly matching TRBD1 (6 bases). The CDR3 covers 15 residues. Germline V gene data show CDR1 as KGHDR and CDR2 as SFDVKD. Trimming stripped 6 bases from V and 4 bases from J, with 18 bases between. CDR3 residues: CATSHWVAGVYEQYF. The CDR3 bases are TGTGCCACCAGTCACTGGGTGGCAGGGGTGTACGAGCAGTACTTC.

This clonotype has a handful of counts. The V gene is TRBV5-1, the J gene TRBJ1-2; D might be TRBD1 (5 bases). The CDR3 is 12 residues long. Germline V gene lookup returns CDR1 SGHRS and CDR2 YFSETQ. V was trimmed by 2 bases and J by 10 bases, leaving 12 bases between them. CDR3 nucleotide sequence: TGCGCCAGCAGCTTTAGGGGTGAGGACTACACCTTC. Its translation is CASSFRGEDYTF.

This clonotype was observed a few times. The gene calls are TRBV7-8 and TRBJ2-5; 7 nucleotides match TRBD2. Trimming took 11 bases from V and 0 from J; bases not matched to a gene: 3. CDR1 SGHVS and CDR2 FQNEAQ come from the germline V gene. This CDR3 spans 12 amino acids. CDR3: CAGGGYQETQYF. The CDR3 coding sequence is TGTGCCGGGGGGGGATACCAAGAGACCCAGTACTTC.

This clonotype was found many times. The J gene is TRBJ2-7, the V gene TRBV18, with D possibly TRBD1 on 6 matching bases. CDR3 length equals 13 residues. Germline values: CDR1 KGHSH, CDR2 LQKENI. The V end was cut by 6 bases, the J end by 1 base, with 10 bases between. Here the CDR3 reads CASSSTGSYEQYF. CDR3 nucleotides: TGTGCCAGCTCGTCGACAGGATCCTACGAGCAGTACTTC. Using reference TRBV18 and TRBJ2-7 for the parts outside the CDR3, the full variable domain is NAGVMQNPRHLVRRRGQEARLRCSPMKGHSHVYWYRQLPEEGLKFMVYLQKENIIDESGMPKERFSAEFPKEGPSILRIQQVVRGDSAAYFCASSSTGSYEQYFGPGTRLTVT.